The 29 T cell receptor beta chains presented below share a single source sample, sequenced in a study of long-term antiretroviral therapy in people with HIV. Samples were assayed with immunoSEQ v3.0 at survey level. Only in-frame clones appear in the TCRdb table, and some are missing; sequencing was by immunoSEQ multiplex PCR. Of about 24,000 clones listed, approximately 90% are singletons. The sequencing used unsorted PBMCs, collected 1.8 years before starting antiretroviral therapy. Receptors were obtained from a woman younger than 45 with HIV.

Here the CDR3 DNA reads TGCGCCAGCAGCCTTTACAGAGAGCAGTACGTC. The encoded protein is CASSLYREQYV. The V and J genes are TRBV5-1 and TRBJ2-7; no definite D call. Trimming left V 4 bases short and J 7 bases short, with 9 bases between. CDR3 length: 11 amino acids. The germline V gene has CDR1 SGHRS and CDR2 YFSETQ.

The chain recombines TRBV9 with TRBJ1-2; D is unresolved. CDR3 length: 15 residues. From germline, CDR1 is SGDLS and CDR2 YYNGEE. Trimming stripped 1 base from V and 0 bases from J, with 10 bases between. CDR3: CASSVYGGSNYGYTF. The DNA for the CDR3 is TGTGCCAGCAGCGTATATGGAGGCTCTAACTATGGCTACACCTTC.

This chain uses TRBV6-1 with TRBJ1-1; no definite D call. With 4 bases removed from V and 1 base from J, the gap between germline ends came to 10 bases. The CDR3 has 14 residues. CDR1 is MNHNS and CDR2 is SASEGT in the germline V gene. The CDR3 sequence: CASSVLVKNTEAFF. CDR3 nucleotide sequence: TGTGCCAGCAGTGTTCTAGTAAAGAACACTGAAGCTTTCTTT.

V gene TRBV9 combines with J gene TRBJ1-1, with a tentative D call TRBD1 (5 bases). Germline CDR1 reads SGDLS; CDR2 reads YYNGEE. CDR3 size: 17 residues. Trimming left V 3 bases short and J 0 bases short, with 18 bases between. Here the CDR3 DNA reads TGTGCCAGCAGCGGGGGCCAAGGTGGGGAGGTGAACACTGAAGCTTTCTTT. Translating it yields CASSGGQGGEVNTEAFF.

The chain uses TRBV28 and TRBJ1-2; 10 bases map to TRBD1. V was pared by 6 bases and J by 3 bases, with 13 bases of the junction left unmatched. CDR3 size: 17 residues. Germline CDR1 MDHEN, CDR2 SYDVKM. CDR3 DNA sequence: TGTGCCAGCAGCCTCGACAGGGGGCGTGGGGGGGACTATGGCTACACCTTC. Translated: CASSLDRGRGGDYGYTF.

By share, this clone counts as medium-sized. CDR3 sequence reads: CASTGDGQPQHF. The CDR3 region has the DNA TGTGCCAGCACAGGGGACGGTCAGCCCCAGCATTTT. The genes are TRBV2 and TRBJ1-5; D might be TRBD1 (6 bases). Trimming took 7 bases from V and 6 from J, leaving 10 bases between them. The CDR3 has 12 amino acids. Looked up from germline, CDR1 is SNHLY and CDR2 is FYNNEI.

This clone showed up just once. The V and J genes are TRBV6-1 and TRBJ1-1; D perhaps matches TRBD1 (6 bases). Germline CDR1 reads MNHNS; CDR2 reads SASEGT. The CDR3 loop spans 13 amino acids. Trimming left V 10 bases short and J 4 bases short, with 16 bases between. CDR3 region: CAIHYRVGTEAFF. CDR3 bases: TGTGCCATCCATTACAGGGTTGGCACTGAAGCTTTCTTT.

The chain recombines TRBV27 with TRBJ1-6; a weak D match, TRBD1 (5 bases). Germline V CDR1 and CDR2: MNHEY, SMNVEV (reference sequence). Trimming took 6 bases from V and 3 from J, leaving 12 bases between them. CDR3 size: 15 residues. The CDR3 spells CASRDRQNYNSPLHF. In nucleotides, the CDR3 is TGTGCCAGCAGGGACCGACAGAACTATAATTCACCCCTCCACTTT.

CDR3 nucleotide sequence: TGTGCCAGCAGCTTAGGGGGGCCCAACCTATCCAAAAACATTCAGTACTTC. It codes for CASSLGGPNLSKNIQYF. The rearrangement uses TRBV11-2 and TRBJ2-4; weak D call: TRBD1 (6 bases). The CDR3 length is 17 residues. V lost 1 base to trimming and J lost 2 bases, with 15 bases between them. Germline assignment: CDR1 SGHAT and CDR2 FQNNGV.

V usage is TRBV18 and J usage is TRBJ2-3; no firm D call. The germline V gene encodes CDR1 KGHSH and CDR2 LQKENI. V dropped 1 base and J dropped 5 bases, with 16 bases sitting between them. This CDR3 spans 16 amino acids. CDR3 amino acids: CASSPQPPSVGDTQYF. CDR3 DNA: TGTGCCAGCTCACCACAGCCTCCCTCGGTGGGAGATACGCAGTATTTT.

The V gene is TRBV11-1, the J gene TRBJ2-2; D is possibly TRBD2 (5 bases). The CDR3 sequence is 16 residues long. Deletions cut 5 bases from V and 6 bases from J, with 19 bases between. CDR1 is SGHAT, CDR2 FQDESV, per germline (reference sequence). CDR3 residues: CASSHNSAEVAGELFF. The CDR3 DNA reads as TGTGCCAGCAGCCACAACTCGGCGGAGGTGGCCGGGGAGCTGTTTTTT.

The V gene is TRBV5-4, the J gene TRBJ1-2; 9 bases are shared with TRBD1. The CDR3 is 13 residues long. Germline values: CDR1 SGHNT, CDR2 YYREEE (reference sequence). V gave up 5 bases and J gave up 8 bases; unmatched junction bases: 7. This CDR3 is CASSLQGAGGYTF. Here the CDR3 DNA reads TGTGCCAGCAGTCTACAGGGGGCTGGGGGCTACACCTTC.

This clone was counted once. The V and J genes are TRBV7-9 and TRBJ2-3; 7 nucleotides match TRBD2. This CDR3 is built from 15 residues. Trimming removed 5 bases from V and 2 bases from J; junction bases left unmatched: 7. Germline V CDR1 and CDR2: SEHNR, FQNEAQ (reference sequence). The CDR3 DNA reads as TGTGCCAGCAGCCCCCCGGGGACTACCACAGATACGCAGTATTTT. Translating it yields CASSPPGTTTDTQYF.

The rearrangement links TRBV6-1 to TRBJ1-1, with D unresolved. Trimming pared 2 bases from V and 5 bases from J, leaving 6 bases between. This CDR3 is 12 amino acids long. The V gene's germline CDR1 is MNHNS and CDR2 SASEGT. Written as DNA, the CDR3 is TGTGCCAGCAGTGAATCATCGACTGAAGCTTTCTTT. Its translation: CASSESSTEAFF.

The chain is built from TRBV27 and TRBJ1-5, with D uncertain. Trimming shortened V by 2 bases and J by 11 bases, and 7 bases separated the two germline ends. CDR1 is MNHEY, CDR2 SMNVEV, per germline (reference sequence). The CDR3 extends over 11 amino acids. The CDR3 DNA reads TGTGCCAGCAGTTTAGGGCAGTCCCAGCATTTT. Its protein product is CASSLGQSQHF.

The chain uses TRBV2 and TRBJ2-1; TRBD2 agrees at 10 bases. Germline trimming cut 5 bases from V and 1 base from J; bases unmatched to any gene: 8. The CDR3 is 17 residues long. The germline gives CDR1 SNHLY, CDR2 FYNNEI. CDR3 protein: CASSSKSGGASYNEQFF. The DNA for the CDR3 is TGTGCCAGCAGTTCGAAAAGCGGGGGGGCTTCCTACAATGAGCAGTTCTTC. The full variable domain, completed using reference TRBV2 and TRBJ2-1, is EPEVTQTPSHQVTQMGQEVILRCVPISNHLYFYWYRQILGQKVEFLVSFYNNEISEKSEIFDDQFSVERPDGSNFTLKIRSTKLEDSAMYFCASSSKSGGASYNEQFFGPGTRLTVL.

This chain connects TRBV15 to TRBJ1-3; D uncertain. CDR3 length: 13 amino acids. Germline V gene data show CDR1 as LNHNV and CDR2 as YYDKDF (reference sequence). The V and J ends lost 5 bases and 2 bases respectively, with 7 bases between them. Here the CDR3 reads CATSASAGNTIYF. In DNA, the CDR3 is TGTGCCACCAGCGCCTCAGCTGGAAACACCATATATTTT.

This sequence joins TRBV6-5 and TRBJ2-1, with D perhaps matching TRBD1 (7 bases). Germline V gives CDR1 MNHEY, CDR2 SVGAGI. CDR3 length: 15 residues. Trimming took 5 bases from V and 7 from J, leaving 18 bases between them. The CDR3 reads CASSRQGGTKNEQFF. CDR3 DNA: TGTGCCAGCAGTCGACAGGGCGGGACAAAGAATGAGCAGTTCTTC.

The genes are TRBV5-4 and TRBJ2-3; tentatively, D is TRBD2 (6 bases). Germline V CDR1 and CDR2: SGHNT, YYREEE (reference sequence). V was cut by 1 base and J by 5 bases, with 8 bases left in between. CDR3 length: 13 amino acids. The CDR3 DNA is TGTGCCAGCAGCTTGTTCGGGGGAGATACGCAGTATTTT. Its translation is CASSLFGGDTQYF.

This clone occurred once. V usage is TRBV5-1 and J usage is TRBJ2-1; no definite D call. V gave up 1 base and J gave up 8 bases, with 10 bases separating them. CDR3 length equals 13 residues. Germline values: CDR1 SGHRS, CDR2 YFSETQ. The CDR3 is CASSLLVADEQFF. The CDR3 DNA follows: TGCGCCAGCAGCTTGTTGGTCGCGGATGAGCAGTTCTTC.

The J gene is TRBJ2-5, the V gene TRBV9, with a weak D call TRBD2 (5 bases). The CDR3 covers 14 residues. The germline V and J ends were trimmed by 0 bases and 5 bases, with 11 bases remaining between them. Germline loops: CDR1 SGDLS, CDR2 YYNGEE. The CDR3, as DNA: TGTGCCAGCAGCGTAGGAGCGGCCAGCGAGACCCAGTACTTC. It encodes CASSVGAASETQYF.

The chain carries TRBV6-5 and TRBJ1-2, with unresolved D. Trimming shortened V by 11 bases and J by 8 bases, and 12 bases separated the two germline ends. The CDR3 consists of 10 residues. Germline CDR1 MNHEY, CDR2 SVGAGI. In DNA, the CDR3 is TGTGCCTCCTACAGTATCGGCTACACCTTC. It translates to CASYSIGYTF.

The chain recombines TRBV19 with TRBJ1-2, with 8 positions matching TRBD1. Germline-derived CDR1 and CDR2 are LNHDA and SQIVND (reference sequence). J was trimmed by 3 bases and V by 4 bases; bases with no gene match: 1. The CDR3 totals 13 residues. CDR3 loop: CASSNRGDYGYTF. CDR3 nucleotide sequence: TGTGCCAGTAGTAACAGGGGGGACTATGGCTACACCTTC.

The chain joins TRBV27 to TRBJ1-3; a possible D gene is TRBD1 (5 bases). The CDR3 totals 15 residues. Germline CDR1 reads MNHEY; CDR2 reads SMNVEV (reference sequence). The V gene lost 2 bases and the J gene lost 4 bases, with 12 bases spanning the gap. The DNA for the CDR3 is TGTGCCAGCAGTTTAATATGGGGGTCGGGAAACACCATATATTTT. It yields the protein CASSLIWGSGNTIYF.

This clone was observed a few times. V and J are TRBV5-6 and TRBJ1-3; 8 nucleotides align to TRBD1. The CDR3 length is 15 residues. V lost 4 bases to trimming and J lost 0 bases; unmatched junction nucleotides: 3. The germline gives CDR1 SGHDT, CDR2 YYEEEE. CDR3 coding DNA: TGTGCCAGCAGCCCCACAGGGGGCTCTGGAAACACCATATATTTT. This encodes CASSPTGGSGNTIYF.

The chain is built from TRBV28 and TRBJ2-7; D may correspond to TRBD1 or TRBD2 (5 bases each). The germline CDR1 and CDR2 sequences are MDHEN and SYDVKM. Trimming removed 6 bases at V and 4 bases at J, with 13 bases between. This CDR3 comprises 13 residues. This chain's CDR3 is CASSQRDGYEQYF. The CDR3 bases are TGTGCCAGCAGCCAAAGGGACGGGTACGAGCAGTACTTC.

This chain uses TRBV6-1 with TRBJ1-3; the D gene is possibly TRBD1 (6 bases). V was shortened by 4 bases and J by 0 bases, with 10 bases between the two germline ends. Germline values: CDR1 MNHNS, CDR2 SASEGT. The CDR3 is 15 residues long. The CDR3: CASSAQGNSGNTIYF. The CDR3 nucleotides read TGTGCCAGCAGTGCGCAGGGGAACTCTGGAAACACCATATATTTT.

J is TRBJ1-5 and V is TRBV5-6; 7 positions match TRBD1. In germline, CDR1 is SGHDT, CDR2 YYEEEE. The CDR3 has 17 amino acids. With V trimmed by 0 bases and J by 7 bases, 13 bases remained unmatched. The CDR3 sequence is CASSLAGAGGMSQPQHF. In DNA form, the CDR3 reads TGTGCCAGCAGCTTGGCCGGTGCAGGGGGGATGAGCCAGCCCCAGCATTTT.

This clone was detected a few times. The chain links TRBV6-1 to TRBJ1-5, with D possibly matching TRBD1 (5 bases). V was cut by 7 bases and J by 2 bases, with 12 bases left in between. Germline assignment: CDR1 MNHNS and CDR2 SASEGT. CDR3 size: 14 residues. CDR3 in DNA: TGTGCCAGCAATCAGGGTGATGGCAATCAGCCCCAGCATTTT. It yields the protein CASNQGDGNQPQHF.